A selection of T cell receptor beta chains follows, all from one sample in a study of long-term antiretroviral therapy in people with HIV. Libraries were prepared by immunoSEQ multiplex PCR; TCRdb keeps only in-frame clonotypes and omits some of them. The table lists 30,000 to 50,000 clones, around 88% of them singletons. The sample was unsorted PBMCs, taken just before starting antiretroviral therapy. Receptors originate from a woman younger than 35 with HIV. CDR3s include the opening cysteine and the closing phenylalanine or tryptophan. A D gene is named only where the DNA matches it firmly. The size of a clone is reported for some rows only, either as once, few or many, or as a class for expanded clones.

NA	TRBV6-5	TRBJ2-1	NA	TGTGCCAGCAGAAAAAACGGCGTCCATGAGCAGTTCTTC	CASRKNGVHEQFF
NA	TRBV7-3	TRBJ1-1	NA	TGTGCCAGCAGTTGGGGTCGGACCCCGCCTGGTGAAGCTTTCTTT	CASSWGRTPPGEAFF
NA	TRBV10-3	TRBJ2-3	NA	TGTGCCATCAGTGCCGCGGCAAGGCCCGAAGGAGATACGCAGTATTTT	CAISAAARPEGDTQYF
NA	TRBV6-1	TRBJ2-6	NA	TGTGCCAGCAGTGAAAGGGGGGCTGGGGCCAACGTCCTGACTTTC	CASSERGAGANVLTF
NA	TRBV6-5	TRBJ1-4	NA	TGTGCCAGCACCACAGGCTGGGCTAATGAAAAACTGTTTTTT	CASTTGWANEKLFF
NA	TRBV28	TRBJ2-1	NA	TGTGCCAGCATGGGTAGCGGTAGGGGAAATGAGCAGTTCTTC	CASMGSGRGNEQFF
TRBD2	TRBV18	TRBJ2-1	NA	TGTGCCAGCTCACTGCTACCGGGACTAGCGGGAGGGGGGTCCTACAATGAGCAGTTCTTC	CASSLLPGLAGGGSYNEQFF
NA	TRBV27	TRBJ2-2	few	TGTGCCAGCGGGGGGTGGGAGGCGACCGGGGAGCTGTTTTTT	CASGGWEATGELFF
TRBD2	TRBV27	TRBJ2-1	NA	TGTGCCAGCAGGACCGACGGGGGTTGGCTAGCGGGAGGGGATGAGCAGTTCTTC	CASRTDGGWLAGGDEQFF
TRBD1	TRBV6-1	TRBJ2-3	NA	TGTGCCAGCAGTGAACTCCCCAGGGGGCTCACAGATACGCAGTATTTT	CASSELPRGLTDTQYF
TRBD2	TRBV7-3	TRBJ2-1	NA	TGTGCCAGCAGCTTAAGTAGCGGGAGGGGCAATGAGCAGTTCTTC	CASSLSSGRGNEQFF
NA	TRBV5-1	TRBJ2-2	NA	TGCGCCAGCAGCTTTATGTCAGCGGATAACACCGGGGAGCTGTTTTTT	CASSFMSADNTGELFF
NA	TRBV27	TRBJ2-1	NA	TGTGCCAGCAGTTCCTCGACAGGCGACTCCTACAATGAGCAGTTCTTC	CASSSSTGDSYNEQFF
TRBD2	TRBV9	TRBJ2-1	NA	TGTGCCAGCAACGATCGGGGAGGGAGCTCCTACAATGAGCAGTTCTTC	CASNDRGGSSYNEQFF
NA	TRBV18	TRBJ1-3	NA	TGTGCCAGCTCACCAACTGACAGAGTAGGAAACACCATATATTTT	CASSPTDRVGNTIYF
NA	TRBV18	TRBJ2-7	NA	TGTGCCAGCTCGCCCGAAGCCCGGGCGGAGTACTTC	CASSPEARAEYF
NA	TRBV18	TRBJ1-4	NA	TGTGCCAGCTCACCAGTGGGCAGGGGTTACGAAAAACTGTTTTTT	CASSPVGRGYEKLFF
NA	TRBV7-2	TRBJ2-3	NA	TGTGCCAGCAGCTCCACATCCACAGATACGCAGTATTTT	CASSSTSTDTQYF
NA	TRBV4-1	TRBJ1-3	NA	TGCGCCAGCAGCCAAGACAACCGCATTAGCGGAAACACCATATATTTT	CASSQDNRISGNTIYF
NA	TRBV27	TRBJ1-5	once	TGTGCCAGCAGACGATATGGGGGCGAGGGTCAGCCCCAGCATTTT	CASRRYGGEGQPQHF
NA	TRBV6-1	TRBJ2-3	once	TGTGCCAGCAGTGAAGTAATCCGGGGTACGCAGTATTTT	CASSEVIRGTQYF
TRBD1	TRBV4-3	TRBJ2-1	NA	TGCGCCAGCAGCCTCGCCCCGGACAGGGGTTATGATGAGCAGTTCTTC	CASSLAPDRGYDEQFF
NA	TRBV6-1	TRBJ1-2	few	TGTGCCAGCAGTCGTCTACCTCTTGATGGCTACACCTTC	CASSRLPLDGYTF
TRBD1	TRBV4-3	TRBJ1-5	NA	TGCGCCAGCAGCCAAAGCTCCGGACAGGCGAATCAGCCCCAGCATTTT	CASSQSSGQANQPQHF
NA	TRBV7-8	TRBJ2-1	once	TGTGCCAGCAGCCCCGGGACGAATGAGCAGTTCTTC	CASSPGTNEQFF
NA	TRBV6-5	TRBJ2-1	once	TGTGCCAGCAGTTACTCGGGGGATGAGCAGTTCTTC	CASSYSGDEQFF
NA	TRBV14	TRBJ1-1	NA	TGTGCCAGCAGCCACGGACAGTTCATGAACACTGAAGCTTTCTTT	CASSHGQFMNTEAFF
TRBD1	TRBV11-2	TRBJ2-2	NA	TGTGCCAGCAGCCCCCTGACAGGGATCGGGGAGCTGTTTTTT	CASSPLTGIGELFF
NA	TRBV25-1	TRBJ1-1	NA	TGTGCCAGCAGGGACGTAGGGGGGAACACTGAAGCTTTCTTT	CASRDVGGNTEAFF
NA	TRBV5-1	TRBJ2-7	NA	TGCGCCAGCAGCTTGGTTTCGGAGGGCTCCTACGAGCAGTACTTC	CASSLVSEGSYEQYF
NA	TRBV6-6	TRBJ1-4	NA	TGTGCCAGCAGTTACAGGTTTGGTGAAAAACTGTTTTTT	CASSYRFGEKLFF
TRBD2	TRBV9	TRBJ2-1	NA	TGTGCCAGCAGCGTAACTAGCGGGAGCTCCTACAATGAGCAGTTCTTC	CASSVTSGSSYNEQFF
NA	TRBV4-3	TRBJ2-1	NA	TGCGCCAGCAGCCAAAGGGAGAATGAGCAGTTCTTC	CASSQRENEQFF
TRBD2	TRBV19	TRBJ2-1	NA	TGTGCCAGTAGTATAGCCGGACTAGCGCCCCATGAGCAGTTCTTC	CASSIAGLAPHEQFF
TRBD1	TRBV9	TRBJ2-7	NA	TGTGCCAGCGGACAGGCAAACGAGCAGTACTTC	CASGQANEQYF
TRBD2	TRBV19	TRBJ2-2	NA	TGTGCCAGTAGTGTTAGCGGGGTCGGGGAGCTGTTTTTT	CASSVSGVGELFF
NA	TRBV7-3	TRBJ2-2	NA	TGTGCCAGCAGCTTTGGGGCCCCCCGCACCGGGGAGCTGTTTTTT	CASSFGAPRTGELFF
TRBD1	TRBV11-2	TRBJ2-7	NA	TGTGCCAGCAGCCTGGACAGGCTCCTCTACGAGCAGTACTTC	CASSLDRLLYEQYF
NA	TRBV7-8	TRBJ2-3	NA	TGTGCCAGCGGAAGCTACACAGATACGCAGTATTTT	CASGSYTDTQYF
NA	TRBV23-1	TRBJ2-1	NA	TGCGCCAGCAGTCGATGGGACCCGGTGGACCTCGGCCCCCATACGAATGAGCAGTTCTTC	CASSRWDPVDLGPHTNEQFF
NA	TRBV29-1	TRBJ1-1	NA	TGCAGCGTTGTGAAAGAGGGGGGTTCGGGCACTGAAGCTTTCTTT	CSVVKEGGSGTEAFF
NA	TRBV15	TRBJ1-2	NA	TGTGCCACCAGCAGGGATGGCGGGGAGGATGGCTACACCTTC	CATSRDGGEDGYTF
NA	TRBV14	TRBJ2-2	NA	TGTGCCAGCAGCCAAACGACAGGATTGAACACCGGGGAGCTGTTTTTT	CASSQTTGLNTGELFF
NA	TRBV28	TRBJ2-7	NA	TGTGCCAGCAGTTTTTCAGGGGGGTACGAGCAGTACTTC	CASSFSGGYEQYF
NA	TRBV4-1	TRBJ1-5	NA	TGCGCCAGCAGCCAAGATAAACAGCCCCAGCATTTT	CASSQDKQPQHF
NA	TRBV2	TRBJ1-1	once	TGTGCCAGCAGAACTATGACTGAAGCTTTCTTT	CASRTMTEAFF
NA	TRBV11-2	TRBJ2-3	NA	TGTGCCAGCAGCTTAGATCGGGCGGATACGCAGTATTTT	CASSLDRADTQYF
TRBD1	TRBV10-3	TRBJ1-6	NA	TGTGCCATCAAACCGGGACAGTCAAATTCACCCCTCCACTTT	CAIKPGQSNSPLHF
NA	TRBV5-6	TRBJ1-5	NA	TGTGCCAGCAGCGGAGCAGATAGCAATCAGCCCCAGCATTTT	CASSGADSNQPQHF
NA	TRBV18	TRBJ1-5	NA	TGTGCCAGCTCAGCTCCGGACGATTATAGCAATCAGCCCCAGCATTTT	CASSAPDDYSNQPQHF
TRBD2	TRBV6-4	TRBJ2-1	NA	TGTGCCAGCAGTGAATTTGGAGGACTAGCGGGAGGGCCCGGGAAGTTCTTC	CASSEFGGLAGGPGKFF
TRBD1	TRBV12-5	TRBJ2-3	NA	TGTGCTAGTGGTTTTTACAGGGGCCGGAGCACAGATACGCAGTATTTT	CASGFYRGRSTDTQYF
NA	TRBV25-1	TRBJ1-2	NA	TGTGCCAGCAGTGAACCCGCAGGGGTCTACACCTTC	CASSEPAGVYTF